What follows are 21 T cell receptor beta chains derived from one specimen sequenced in a study of cytomegalovirus exposure and HLA in healthy donors. The PCR employed 60 Vbeta primers together with 13 Jbeta primers. Profiled with immunoSEQ multiplex PCR; TCRdb holds only in-frame clones, not every one. The sample shows 150,000 to 160,000 clones, 74% of them seen only once. Sample: PBMCs. The receptors here all came from a man aged 30-40 years in good health and CMV-seronegative.

The chain links TRBV6-5 to TRBJ2-2; 11 bases are a match to TRBD2. Germline trimming cut 2 bases from V and 9 bases from J; bases unmatched to any gene: 5. The germline V gene encodes CDR1 MNHEY and CDR2 SVGAGI. The CDR3 contains 15 residues. The CDR3 bases are TGTGCCAGCAGTTACAGTAGCGGGGGGGCATGGGAGCTGTTTTTT. This gives the protein CASSYSSGGAWELFF.

The chain uses TRBV6-5 and TRBJ1-2; 8 bases match TRBD1. Germline V gives CDR1 MNHEY, CDR2 SVGAGI. The CDR3 loop spans 12 amino acids. With V trimmed by 6 bases and J by 6 bases, 3 bases remained unmatched. The CDR3 DNA follows: TGTGCCAGCAGCGGACAGGGTAATGGCTACACCTTC. Its translation: CASSGQGNGYTF.

The V call is TRBV19, the J call TRBJ2-7, with 10 nucleotides matching TRBD1. Germline trimming cut 10 bases from V and 4 bases from J; bases unmatched to any gene: 10. Germline V gene sequence: CDR1 LNHDA, CDR2 SQIVND (reference sequence). This CDR3 has 14 amino acids. The CDR3 bases are TGTGCCACTACCCTGGGGACAGGGGATTACGAGCAGTACTTC. As protein: CATTLGTGDYEQYF.

This chain links TRBV2 with TRBJ2-5; 11 bases map to TRBD2. The V and J ends lost 2 bases and 3 bases, in that order; junction bases with no gene match: 2. The CDR3 has 15 amino acids. Germline lookup yields CDR1 SNHLY and CDR2 FYNNEI. CDR3 in amino acids: CASSEMGLAEETQYF. In DNA form, the CDR3 reads TGTGCCAGCAGTGAAATGGGACTAGCGGAAGAGACCCAGTACTTC. Filled out from reference TRBV2 and TRBJ2-5, the complete variable domain reads EPEVTQTPSHQVTQMGQEVILRCVPISNHLYFYWYRQILGQKVEFLVSFYNNEISEKSEIFDDQFSVERPDGSNFTLKIRSTKLEDSAMYFCASSEMGLAEETQYFGPGTRLLVL.

As regards this clone: One end of the junction is discordant with germline, which a read error may explain. The chain is built from TRBV15 and TRBJ1-2, with TRBD1 matching 12 bases. The CDR3 is 15 residues long. Germline V gene lookup returns CDR1 LNHNV and CDR2 YYDKDF (reference sequence). CDR3 sequence reads: CATSRGGTGGDGYPF. The CDR3 nucleotides read TGTGCCACCAGCAGAGGTGGGACAGGGGGCGATGGCTACCCCTTC. The full variable domain, completed using reference TRBV15 and TRBJ1-2, is DAMVIQNPRYQVTQFGKPVTLSCSQTLNHNVMYWYQQKSSQAPKLLFHYYDKDFNNEADTPDNFQSRRPNTSFCFLDIRSPGLGDTAMYLCATSRGGTGGDGYPFGSGTRLTVV.

This clone has only a few counts. The chain recombines TRBV6-6 with TRBJ1-5; D not resolved. CDR3 size: 15 residues. The V and J ends lost 2 bases and 9 bases respectively, with 17 bases between them. The V gene's germline CDR1 is MNHNY and CDR2 SVGAGI (reference sequence). CDR3 DNA sequence: TGTGCCAGCAGTTACGGCAGCCCCTTGTCAGGGCCCCAGCATTTT. The encoded protein is CASSYGSPLSGPQHF.

The chain is built from TRBV29-1 and TRBJ2-3, with 12 nucleotides matching TRBD1. The CDR3 loop spans 13 amino acids. Germline assignment: CDR1 SQVTM and CDR2 ANQGSEA. After removal of 6 bases from V and 8 bases from J, the junction contained 6 bases not matched to a gene. The CDR3 reads CSVRDRGRGTQYF. The CDR3 DNA reads TGCAGCGTCAGGGACAGGGGGCGCGGTACGCAGTATTTT.

The chain uses TRBV19 and TRBJ2-1; a possible D gene is TRBD1 (6 bases). V lost 8 bases to trimming and J lost 5 bases, with 13 bases between them. The CDR3 covers 13 residues. In germline, CDR1 is LNHDA, CDR2 SQIVND (reference sequence). The CDR3 protein is CASSQGTNNEQFF. The DNA of the CDR3 is TGTGCCAGTTCACAGGGAACGAACAATGAGCAGTTCTTC. Using reference TRBV19 and TRBJ2-1 for the parts outside the CDR3, the full variable domain is DGGITQSPKYLFRKEGQNVTLSCEQNLNHDAMYWYRQDPGQGLRLIYYSQIVNDFQKGDIAEGYSVSREKKESFPLTVTSAQKNPTAFYLCASSQGTNNEQFFGPGTRLTVL.

This clone was seen a single time. The chain uses TRBV27 and TRBJ2-5; 8 bases line up with TRBD2. CDR3 length equals 14 residues. Losses at the gene ends were 5 bases for V and 2 bases for J; bases not matched to a gene: 4. Germline CDR1 MNHEY, CDR2 SMNVEV (reference sequence). Written as DNA, the CDR3 is TGTGCCAGCAGTAGCGGGGGAAATCAAGAGACCCAGTACTTC. Encoded protein: CASSSGGNQETQYF.

This chain uses TRBV19 with TRBJ2-7, with TRBD1 matching 9 bases. The V gene's germline CDR1 is LNHDA and CDR2 SQIVND (reference sequence). The CDR3 has 14 amino acids. The junction had 7 bases not matched to a gene; V was cut back by 6 bases and J by 4 bases. CDR3 in amino acids: CASSTGTGLYEQYF. CDR3 coding DNA: TGTGCCAGTAGCACTGGGACAGGGTTGTACGAGCAGTACTTC.

This clone has only one observation. The V call is TRBV7-9, the J call TRBJ1-6, with no clear D. Between the trimmed V and J ends, which lost 2 bases and 6 bases, there was a span of 8 bases. CDR3 size: 14 residues. Per germline, CDR1 SEHNR and CDR2 FQNEAQ (reference sequence). The CDR3 DNA sequence: TGTGCCAGCAGCTTACAGGAGGGTAATTCACCCCTCCACTTT. Amino acid sequence: CASSLQEGNSPLHF.

About this clone: At one end, the junction sequence differs from germline, possibly due to a read error. This rearrangement joins TRBV6-5 to TRBJ2-5; D perhaps matches TRBD1 (6 bases). This CDR3 is 14 amino acids long. Germline V gene sequence: CDR1 MNHEY, CDR2 SVGAGI. CDR3 DNA sequence: TGTGCCACCAGTGATGACAGGTACCAAGAGACCCAGTACTTC. Its translation is CATSDDRYQETQYF.

In regard to this clone: At the DNA level, this CDR3 is encoded by other sequences in the same sample as well. J is TRBJ1-1 and V is TRBV6-5; no definite D call. Deletions cut 2 bases from V and 1 base from J, with 5 bases between. The CDR3 is made up of 13 amino acids. In germline, CDR1 is MNHEY, CDR2 SVGAGI. This CDR3 is CASSYPGNTEAFF. Written as DNA, the CDR3 is TGTGCCAGCAGTTACCCCGGGAACACTGAAGCTTTCTTT.

In its sample, this clone was seen a few times. The chain carries TRBV5-6 and TRBJ2-3; 8 bases map to TRBD2. With 4 bases clipped from V and 2 bases from J, the junction kept 12 bases outside the gene matches. Germline V CDR1 and CDR2: SGHDT, YYEEEE. The CDR3 extends over 17 amino acids. DNA for the CDR3: TGTGCCAGCAGCCCTTTGGGAGCGGGGGACGCCACAGATACGCAGTATTTT. Its protein product is CASSPLGAGDATDTQYF.

This chain joins TRBV5-1 and TRBJ1-1; 10 bases align to TRBD1. Germline values: CDR1 SGHRS, CDR2 YFSETQ. The CDR3 is 15 residues long. V gave up 4 bases and J gave up 4 bases; unmatched junction bases: 7. Written as DNA, the CDR3 is TGCGCCAGCAGCGTGACGGGACAGGGGCTCACTGAAGCTTTCTTT. As protein: CASSVTGQGLTEAFF.

V usage is TRBV30 and J usage is TRBJ1-1; no reliable D call. The V gene's germline CDR1 is GTSNPN and CDR2 SVGIG (reference sequence). This CDR3 region has 14 residues. The ends were cut back, 2 bases at V and 1 base at J, with 11 bases in the middle. The CDR3, as DNA: TGTGCCTGGAGTCCTCAACTCTGGAACACTGAAGCTTTCTTT. The encoded protein is CAWSPQLWNTEAFF.

V gene TRBV19 combines with J gene TRBJ1-2; 9 positions match TRBD1. This CDR3 contains 14 residues. Germline CDR1 is LNHDA and CDR2 is SQIVND (reference sequence). The J segment lost 2 bases and the V segment lost 7 bases, leaving 5 bases of the junction unmatched. In nucleotides, the CDR3 is TGTGCCAGTAAGCAGGACAGGGGAAACTATGGCTACACCTTC. Protein: CASKQDRGNYGYTF.

The rearrangement joins TRBV10-1 to TRBJ2-7; a weak D match, TRBD1 (5 bases). This CDR3 has 15 residues. Germline CDR1 reads WNHNN; CDR2 reads SYGVQD (reference sequence). Trimming pared 7 bases from V and 2 bases from J, leaving 18 bases between. The CDR3 sequence: CASTWIRTSPYEQYF. CDR3 nucleotide sequence: TGCGCCAGCACATGGATCCGGACATCACCCTACGAGCAGTACTTC.

This clone appeared once. V gene TRBV6-6 combines with J gene TRBJ1-2; no clear D. Germline V lookup: CDR1 MNHNY, CDR2 SVGAGI (reference sequence). The V gene lost 4 bases and the J gene lost 4 bases, with 4 bases spanning the gap. The CDR3 runs to 11 residues. The CDR3 reads CASSSLYGYTF. The CDR3, as DNA: TGTGCCAGCAGTTCCCTCTATGGCTACACCTTC.

Only one count was recorded for this clone. The gene calls are TRBV19 and TRBJ1-4; D is possibly TRBD1 (5 bases). This CDR3 comprises 14 residues. The V gene lost 6 bases and the J gene lost 1 base, with 9 bases spanning the gap. The germline V gene has CDR1 LNHDA and CDR2 SQIVND (reference sequence). The CDR3 loop is CASSQGITNEKLFF. In DNA form, the CDR3 reads TGTGCCAGTAGCCAGGGAATAACTAATGAAAAACTGTTTTTT.

This sequence joins TRBV6-5 and TRBJ1-4; D is unclear. The length of the CDR3 is 12 residues. CDR1 and CDR2 (germline): MNHEY, SVGAGI. With 6 bases removed from V and 5 bases from J, the gap between germline ends came to 7 bases. The CDR3 loop is CASRDNNEKLFF. CDR3 sequence (DNA): TGTGCCAGCAGAGACAACAATGAAAAACTGTTTTTT.